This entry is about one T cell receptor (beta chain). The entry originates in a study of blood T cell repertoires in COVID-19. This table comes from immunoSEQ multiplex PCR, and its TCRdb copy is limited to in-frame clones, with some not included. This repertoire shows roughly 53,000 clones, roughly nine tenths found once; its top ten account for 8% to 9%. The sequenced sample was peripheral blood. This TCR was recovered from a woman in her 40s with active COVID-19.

The DNA of the CDR3 is TGTGCCTGGAGCGGTCTGGAGGTCGGAGCGCAGTATTTT. Its protein product is CAWSGLEVGAQYF. This rearrangement joins TRBV30 to TRBJ2-3; the D gene is possibly TRBD2 (5 bases). V shed 3 bases and J shed 10 bases, with 17 bases lying between them. The CDR3 length is 13 residues. CDR1 is GTSNPN and CDR2 is SVGIG in the germline V gene (reference sequence). Drawing the rest from reference TRBV30 and TRBJ2-3, the complete variable domain is SQTIHQWPATLVQPVGSPLSLECTVEGTSNPNLYWYRQAAGRGLQLLFYSVGIGQISSEVPQNLSASRPQDRQFILSSKKLLLSDSGFYLCAWSGLEVGAQYFGPGTRLTVL.